This is a list of T cell receptor beta chains from one sample in a study of immune cell composition in non-small cell lung cancer. Sequencing used immunoSEQ multiplex PCR; TCRdb keeps in-frame clones, though not all of them. The sample lists a few thousand clones, around 85% occurring once. Sequencing used lung tumor tissue. These receptors all stem from a human donor with non-small cell lung cancer. CDR3s include the opening cysteine and the closing phenylalanine or tryptophan. D genes are given only for firm matches. Rows give clone size only sometimes, using once, few, many, or a class for an expanded clone.

TRBV27	TRBJ2-7	.	.	CASIPEMGRSYEQYF	TGTGCCAGCATCCCAGAGATGGGGAGGTCCTACGAGCAGTACTTC
TRBV15	TRBJ1-5	TRBD1	.	CATSLSSNSYRGGNQPQHF	TGTGCCACCAGCCTATCTTCCAACAGCTACAGGGGAGGCAATCAGCCCCAGCATTTT
TRBV19	TRBJ2-7	.	.	CASSSRQGGDEQYF	TGTGCCAGTAGTTCCCGACAGGGAGGAGACGAGCAGTACTTC
TRBV19	TRBJ2-1	TRBD2	.	CATKLAGPYNEQFF	TGTGCCACCAAACTAGCGGGGCCCTACAATGAGCAGTTCTTC
TRBV5-1	TRBJ2-3	TRBD2	once	CASSPSGTSGRVLLYF	TGCGCCAGCAGCCCATCCGGGACTAGCGGGAGAGTCCTCTTATATTTT
TRBV6-5	TRBJ1-1	.	.	CASSYGGTEAFF	TGTGCCAGCAGTTACGGGGGGACTGAAGCTTTCTTT
TRBV7-3	TRBJ2-7	.	once	CASSLQGVGYEQYF	TGTGCCAGCAGCCTACAGGGAGTGGGCTACGAGCAGTACTTC
TRBV28	TRBJ2-1	TRBD2	.	CAAIPPLLAGRAGNEQFF	TGTGCCGCAATCCCCCCTTTATTAGCCGGGAGGGCGGGGAATGAGCAGTTCTTC
TRBV19	TRBJ2-5	.	.	CASSARGGVGEETQYF	TGTGCCAGTAGTGCCCGAGGCGGGGTTGGCGAAGAGACCCAGTACTTC
TRBV25-1	TRBJ2-7	.	.	CASSDSDRSAPRSYEQYF	TGTGCCAGCAGTGACTCAGACAGGTCGGCCCCCCGTTCCTACGAGCAGTACTTC
TRBV6-5	TRBJ2-2	TRBD2	large	CASSYWTLRGAGELFF	TGTGCCAGCAGTTATTGGACGTTGCGGGGGGCCGGGGAGCTGTTTTTT
TRBV5-4	TRBJ2-1	.	.	CASSFRGNEQFF	TGTGCCAGCAGCTTCAGGGGTAATGAGCAGTTCTTC
TRBV27	TRBJ2-2	TRBD1	.	CASSLRDRGTGELFF	TGTGCCAGCAGTTTACGGGACAGGGGAACCGGGGAGCTGTTTTTT
TRBV28	TRBJ1-2	.	once	CASSINVRDYGYTF	TGTGCCAGCAGTATCAACGTCAGGGACTATGGCTACACCTTC
TRBV27	TRBJ2-3	.	.	CASSLRPGAGGADTQYF	TGTGCCAGCAGTCTTCGCCCCGGAGCGGGCGGGGCAGATACGCAGTATTTT
TRBV27	TRBJ1-6	.	.	CASSLRTVRNNSPLHF	TGTGCCAGCAGTTTAAGAACAGTTAGAAATAATTCACCCCTCCACTTT
TRBV10-3	TRBJ2-5	TRBD1	few	CAIGLTGGQETQYF	TGTGCCATCGGGTTGACAGGGGGTCAAGAGACCCAGTACTTC
TRBV7-7	TRBJ2-7	.	.	CASSLPPGSYEQYF	TGTGCCAGCAGCTTACCCCCGGGGTCCTACGAGCAGTACTTC
TRBV6-6	TRBJ2-4	TRBD1	.	CASSGQGADKNIQYF	TGTGCCAGCAGTGGACAGGGGGCTGACAAAAACATTCAGTACTTC
TRBV9	TRBJ1-4	.	.	CASSVQTGPNEKLFF	TGTGCCAGCAGCGTACAGACAGGCCCTAATGAAAAACTGTTTTTT
TRBV4-3	TRBJ2-3	TRBD2	.	CASSQEGLAGAGPDTQYF	TGCGCCAGCAGCCAAGAGGGACTAGCGGGAGCCGGCCCAGATACGCAGTATTTT
TRBV28	TRBJ2-1	.	.	CASSLAGSRYYNEQFF	TGTGCCAGCAGTTTGGCGGGATCACGCTATTACAATGAGCAGTTCTTC
TRBV6-1	TRBJ2-2	TRBD1	.	CASRPGQGRTGELFF	TGTGCCAGCAGACCGGGACAGGGAAGAACCGGGGAGCTGTTTTTT